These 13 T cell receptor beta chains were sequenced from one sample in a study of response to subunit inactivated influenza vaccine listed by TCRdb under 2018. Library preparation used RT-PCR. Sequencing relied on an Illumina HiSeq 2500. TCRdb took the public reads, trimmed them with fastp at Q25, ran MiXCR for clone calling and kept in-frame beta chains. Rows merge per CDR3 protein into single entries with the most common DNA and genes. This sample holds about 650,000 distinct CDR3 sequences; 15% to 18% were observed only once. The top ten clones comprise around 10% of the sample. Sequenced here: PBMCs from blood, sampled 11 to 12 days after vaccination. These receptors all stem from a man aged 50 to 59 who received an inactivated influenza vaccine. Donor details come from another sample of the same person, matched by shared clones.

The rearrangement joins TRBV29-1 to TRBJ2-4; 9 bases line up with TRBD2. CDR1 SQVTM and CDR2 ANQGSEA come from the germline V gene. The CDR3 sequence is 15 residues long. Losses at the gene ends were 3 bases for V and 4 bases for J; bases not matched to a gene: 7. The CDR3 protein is CSVESAGGQKNIQYF. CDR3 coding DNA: TGCAGCGTTGAGTCAGCGGGAGGCCAAAAAAACATTCAGTACTTC. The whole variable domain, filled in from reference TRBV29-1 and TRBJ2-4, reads SAVISQKPSRDICQRGTSLTIQCQVDSQVTMMFWYRQQPGQSLTLIATANQGSEATYESGFVIDKFPISRPNLTFSTLTVSNMSPEDSSIYLCSVESAGGQKNIQYFGAGTRLSVL.

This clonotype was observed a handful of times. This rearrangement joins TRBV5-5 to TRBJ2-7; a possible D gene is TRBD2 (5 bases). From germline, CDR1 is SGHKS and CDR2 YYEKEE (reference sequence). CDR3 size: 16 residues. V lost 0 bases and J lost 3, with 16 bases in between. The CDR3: CASSLGAGISNYEQYF. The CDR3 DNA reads TGTGCCAGCAGCTTGGGTGCCGGGATCTCTAACTACGAGCAGTACTTC.

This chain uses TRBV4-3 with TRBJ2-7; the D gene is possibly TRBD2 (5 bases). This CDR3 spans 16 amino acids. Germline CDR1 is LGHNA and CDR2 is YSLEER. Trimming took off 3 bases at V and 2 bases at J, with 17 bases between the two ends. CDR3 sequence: CASSHGESGRPYEQYF. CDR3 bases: TGCGCCAGCAGCCATGGGGAGAGCGGAAGGCCCTACGAGCAGTACTTC.

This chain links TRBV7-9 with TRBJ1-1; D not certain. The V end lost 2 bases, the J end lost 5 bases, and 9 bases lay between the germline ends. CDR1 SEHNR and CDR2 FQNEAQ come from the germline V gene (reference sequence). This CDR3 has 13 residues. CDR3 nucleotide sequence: TGTGCCAGCAGCTTACTCGGGTTGACTGAAGCTTTCTTT. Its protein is CASSLLGLTEAFF.

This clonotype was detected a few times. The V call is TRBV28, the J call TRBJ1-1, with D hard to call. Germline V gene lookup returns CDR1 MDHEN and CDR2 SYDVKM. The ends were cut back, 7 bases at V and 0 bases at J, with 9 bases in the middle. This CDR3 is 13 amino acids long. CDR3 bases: TGTGCCAGCACTAAGACTCTGAACACTGAAGCTTTCTTT. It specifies CASTKTLNTEAFF.

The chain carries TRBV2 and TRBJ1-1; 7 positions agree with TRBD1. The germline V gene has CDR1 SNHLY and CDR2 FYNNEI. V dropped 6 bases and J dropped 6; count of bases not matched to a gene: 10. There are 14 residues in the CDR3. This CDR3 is CASREQGLGAEAFF. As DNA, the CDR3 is TGTGCCAGCAGGGAACAGGGGCTGGGAGCTGAAGCTTTCTTT. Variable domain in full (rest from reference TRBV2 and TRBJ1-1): EPEVTQTPSHQVTQMGQEVILRCVPISNHLYFYWYRQILGQKVEFLVSFYNNEISEKSEIFDDQFSVERPDGSNFTLKIRSTKLEDSAMYFCASREQGLGAEAFFGQGTRLTVV.

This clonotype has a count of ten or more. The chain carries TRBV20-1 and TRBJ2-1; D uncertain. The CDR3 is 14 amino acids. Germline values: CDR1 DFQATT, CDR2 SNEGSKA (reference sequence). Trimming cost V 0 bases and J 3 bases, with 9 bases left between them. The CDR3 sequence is CSARDRAFYNEQFF. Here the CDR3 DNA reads TGCAGTGCTAGAGATAGGGCCTTCTACAATGAGCAGTTCTTC.

CDR3 amino acids: CASSLEGGTNQPQHF. The CDR3 DNA reads as TGTGCCAGCAGCTTAGAAGGAGGTACCAATCAGCCCCAGCATTTT. V and J are TRBV7-9 and TRBJ1-5; D is unresolved. This CDR3 is 15 amino acids long. CDR1 SEHNR and CDR2 FQNEAQ come from the germline V gene (reference sequence). V was shortened by 1 base and J by 3 bases, with 10 bases between the two germline ends. Combining the CDR3 with reference TRBV7-9 and TRBJ1-5 gives the whole variable domain DTGVSQNPRHKITKRGQNVTFRCDPISEHNRLYWYRQTLGQGPEFLTYFQNEAQLEKSRLLSDRFSAERPKGSFSTLEIQRTEQGDSAMYLCASSLEGGTNQPQHFGDGTRLSIL.

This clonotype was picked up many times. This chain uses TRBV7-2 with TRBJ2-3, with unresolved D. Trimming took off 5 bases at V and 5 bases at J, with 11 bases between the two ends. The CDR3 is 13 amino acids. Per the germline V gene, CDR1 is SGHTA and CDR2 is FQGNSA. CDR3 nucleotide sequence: TGTGCCAGCAGCCCCTCGGGCGGAGATACGCAGTATTTT. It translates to CASSPSGGDTQYF.

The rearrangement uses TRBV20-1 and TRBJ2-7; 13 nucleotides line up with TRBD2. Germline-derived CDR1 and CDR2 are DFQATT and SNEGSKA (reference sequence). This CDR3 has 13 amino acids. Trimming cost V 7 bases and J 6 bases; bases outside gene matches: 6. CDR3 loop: CSVPGLAGSEQYF. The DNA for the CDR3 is TGCAGTGTCCCGGGACTAGCGGGAAGCGAGCAGTACTTC.

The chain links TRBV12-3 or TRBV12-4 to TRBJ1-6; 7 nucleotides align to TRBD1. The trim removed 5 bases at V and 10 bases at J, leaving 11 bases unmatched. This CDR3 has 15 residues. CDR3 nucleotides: TGTGCCAGCAGTCTCTCTCCGACAGGGCAGTCACCCCTCCACTTT. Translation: CASSLSPTGQSPLHF.

The CDR3 sequence is CATGQAPYNEQFF. CDR3 in DNA: TGTGCCACCGGACAGGCCCCCTACAATGAGCAGTTCTTC. The V gene is TRBV24-1, the J gene TRBJ2-1; 7 positions agree with TRBD1. This CDR3 region has 13 residues. Trimming at V came to 9 bases and at J to 2 bases, leaving 3 bases not matched to a gene. Germline V gene data show CDR1 as KGHDR and CDR2 as SFDVKD.

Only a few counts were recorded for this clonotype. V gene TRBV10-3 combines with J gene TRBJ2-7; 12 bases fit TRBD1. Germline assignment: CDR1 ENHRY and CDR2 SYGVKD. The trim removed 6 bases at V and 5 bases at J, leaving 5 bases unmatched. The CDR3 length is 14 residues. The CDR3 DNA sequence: TGTGCCATCAGCCGGGACAGGGGGCTCAACGAGCAGTACTTC. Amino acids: CAISRDRGLNEQYF.